One sample yielded the 14 T cell receptor beta chains listed below, sequenced in a study of T cell repertoires in cytomegalovirus infection. One entry per CDR3 protein, called by TCRdb with MiXCR from the reads. The sample carries fewer than 550,000 distinct CDR3 sequences, about 25% recorded once. The specimen sequenced was PBMCs. These receptors were taken from a human donor in good health (CMV status not recorded). Some clones in this sample may be carry-over from other donors' samples.

The chain links TRBV11-3 to TRBJ2-3; D is ambiguous. The CDR3 sequence is 15 residues long. Germline lookup yields CDR1 SGHNT and CDR2 YENEEA. The germline V and J ends were trimmed by 6 bases and 5 bases, with 18 bases remaining between them. This CDR3 reads CASRRTPEIRDTQYF. CDR3 DNA: TGTGCCAGCAGGCGTACACCGGAGATAAGAGATACGCAGTATTTT.

This clonotype has at least ten counts. The rearrangement joins TRBV7-3 to TRBJ2-1; 8 bases map to TRBD1. Losses at the gene ends were 4 bases for V and 3 bases for J; bases not matched to a gene: 8. The germline gives CDR1 SGHTA, CDR2 FQGTGA. The CDR3 has 16 residues. DNA of the CDR3: TGTGCCAGCAGCTCCTTAACAGGGGGGTTCTACAATGAGCAGTTCTTC. Translating gives CASSSLTGGFYNEQFF.

This rearrangement joins TRBV4-3 to TRBJ1-1, with TRBD1 matching over 10 bases. There are 14 residues in the CDR3. Germline lookup yields CDR1 LGHNA and CDR2 YSLEER. The V gene end was trimmed by 3 bases and the J gene end by 6 bases; junction bases not matched to a gene: 4. The CDR3 DNA follows: TGCGCCAGCAGCCAGGCCGGGACAGGGGCTGAAGCTTTCTTT. It specifies CASSQAGTGAEAFF.

This clonotype was detected only a few times. The gene calls are TRBV27 and TRBJ2-1; possibly TRBD2 for D (5 bases). Germline lookup yields CDR1 MNHEY and CDR2 SMNVEV (reference sequence). The CDR3 has 16 amino acids. V lost 0 bases to trimming and J lost 8 bases, with 17 bases between them. The CDR3 reads CASSLSSDSASHEQFF. The CDR3 region has the DNA TGTGCCAGCAGTTTATCCTCGGACTCTGCATCCCATGAGCAGTTCTTC.

The chain couples TRBV4-1 to TRBJ1-6, with TRBD1 matching 9 bases. Germline lookup yields CDR1 MGHRA and CDR2 YSYEKL. The CDR3 loop spans 16 amino acids. V was clipped by 2 bases and J by 6 bases; unmatched bases: 5. CDR3 protein: CASSQNRGLSNSPLHF. DNA for the CDR3: TGCGCCAGCAGCCAAAACAGGGGGCTGAGTAATTCACCCCTCCACTTT.

This chain uses TRBV19 with TRBJ1-6, with TRBD1 identical over 9 bases. The CDR3 consists of 15 residues. Germline V gene data show CDR1 as LNHDA and CDR2 as SQIVND (reference sequence). Trimming cost V 6 bases and J 7 bases; bases outside gene matches: 7. CDR3 protein: CASSRDRAENSPLHF. CDR3 bases: TGTGCCAGTAGCCGGGACAGGGCCGAAAATTCACCCCTCCACTTT.

This clonotype was detected many times. V gene TRBV7-2 combines with J gene TRBJ2-1; 10 bases are shared with TRBD2. This CDR3 contains 15 residues. V shed 6 bases, J shed 4 bases, and the junction held 6 bases outside the gene matches. The germline V gene has CDR1 SGHTA and CDR2 FQGNSA. The CDR3 region has the DNA TGTGCCAGCAGTTCTACTAGCGGGGCTTACAATGAGCAGTTCTTC. Translating it yields CASSSTSGAYNEQFF.

This clonotype has a handful of counts. The chain recombines TRBV5-4 with TRBJ2-1, with 9 bases lining up with TRBD2. The CDR3 is 13 amino acids. Germline assignment: CDR1 SGHNT and CDR2 YYREEE (reference sequence). J lost 8 bases, V lost 5 bases, and 5 bases had no gene match. CDR3 amino acids: CASRGSGRYEQFF. The CDR3 DNA follows: TGTGCCAGCAGGGGAAGCGGGAGGTATGAGCAGTTCTTC.

This clonotype appeared a few times. The chain is built from TRBV20-1 and TRBJ1-3, with TRBD1 identical over 11 bases. With V trimmed by 5 bases and J by 6 bases, 15 bases remained unmatched. CDR3 size: 17 residues. Per germline, CDR1 DFQATT and CDR2 SNEGSKA (reference sequence). DNA for the CDR3: TGCAGTGCTTCAGCCCTCCTGGACAGGGGGCTAGTAAACACCATATATTTT. Its protein is CSASALLDRGLVNTIYF.

The sample holds a few counts of this clonotype. The chain has TRBV20-1 and TRBJ2-7; the match to TRBD1 covers 7 bases. The CDR3 runs to 13 residues. Germline V gives CDR1 DFQATT, CDR2 SNEGSKA (reference sequence). The CDR3 sequence is CSSGGRNPYEQYF. CDR3 bases: TGCAGCTCAGGGGGTCGCAATCCTTACGAGCAGTACTTC.

This clonotype was seen ten or more times. CDR3 sequence reads: CASSVTSTDTQYF. CDR3 sequence (DNA): TGTGCCAGCAGCGTAACTAGCACAGATACGCAGTATTTT. The chain joins TRBV7-6 to TRBJ2-3, with no clear D. This CDR3 has 13 residues. Trimming stripped 5 bases from V and 0 bases from J, with 6 bases between. The germline gives CDR1 SGHVS, CDR2 FNYEAQ.

A remark on this clonotype: One end of the junction fails to match germline, which may point to a read error. CDR3 bases: TGCAGCGTTGGACAACAGGGGAATCAGCCCCTGCATTTT. Translated: CSVGQQGNQPLHF. The gene calls are TRBV29-1 and TRBJ1-5, with 7 bases lining up with TRBD1. The CDR3 extends over 13 amino acids. Germline V gene lookup returns CDR1 SQVTM and CDR2 ANQGSEA. Together with reference TRBV29-1 and TRBJ1-5, the CDR3 gives the full variable domain: SAVISQKPSRDICQRGTSLTIQCQVDSQVTMMFWYRQQPGQSLTLIATANQGSEATYESGFVIDKFPISRPNLTFSTLTVSNMSPEDSSIYLCSVGQQGNQPLHFGDGTRLSIL.

The chain is built from TRBV12-3 or TRBV12-4 and TRBJ2-2, with 7 nucleotides matching TRBD2. With V trimmed by 10 bases and J by 1 base, 6 bases remained unmatched. The CDR3 covers 14 residues. CDR3 residues: CATFLAENTGELFF. CDR3 sequence (DNA): TGTGCCACCTTCCTAGCGGAGAACACCGGGGAGCTGTTTTTT.

The V and J genes are TRBV25-1 and TRBJ2-2; 9 positions match TRBD2. Germline V gene data show CDR1 as MGHDK and CDR2 as SYGVNS. The CDR3 extends over 14 amino acids. After removal of 9 bases from V and 1 base from J, the junction contained 3 bases not matched to a gene. The CDR3 nucleotides read TGTGCCAGGTTTAGCGGGGGGAACACCGGGGAGCTGTTTTTT. Translated: CARFSGGNTGELFF.